This T cell receptor beta chain was captured by sequencing in a study of T cells after yellow fever vaccination. This clonotype was seen repeatedly, ten times or more. The CDR3 covers 15 residues. V gave up 2 bases and J gave up 0 bases, with 11 bases separating them. TCRdb analysed the 5' RACE reads with MiXCR anew, one entry per CDR3 protein. Seen here are approximately 550,000 distinct CDR3 sequences, roughly 12% observed once, and the top ten hold more than 13%. The source material was PBMCs, sampled on the day of the yellow fever booster vaccination. This sequence joins TRBV12-3 or TRBV12-4 and TRBJ2-7; D may be TRBD2 (6 bases). The TCR sequence derives from a young man who received the YFV17D yellow fever vaccine. CDR3 sequence (DNA): TGTGCCAGCAGTTTACGGAGGGCTAGCTCCTACGAGCAGTACTTC. Encoded protein: CASSLRRASSYEQYF.